This record covers a single TCR beta chain. The sample has other DNA sequences that encode this CDR3 too. The data derive from a study of blood T cell repertoires in COVID-19. Study-level background: The United States, Italy and Spain provided the acute and convalescent COVID-19 samples. PBMCs, B-cell-depleted T cells, or T cells provided the cDNA or gDNA that made up the material.

From germline, CDR1 is SGDLS and CDR2 YYNGEE. The CDR3 has 13 residues. Trimming cost V 2 bases and J 4 bases; bases outside gene matches: 0. Seattle's enrolled individuals joined amid active infection and were then monitored longitudinally. In the original workflow: From reference gene primer amplification, estimates of nucleated cell counts were derived. The method was immunoSEQ multiplex PCR; TCRdb's version includes in-frame clones alone and lacks a portion of them. V, J and clone size are taken as reported in that table, and D and trimming were inferred from the DNA itself. Here the sample spans under 450,000 clones, around 89% being singletons.

The chain is built from TRBV9 and TRBJ1-2; 9 bases are shared with TRBD1. This TCR derives from a woman aged 50 to 60 with COVID-19, enrolled during active disease. Specimen: peripheral blood. The CDR3 sequence is CASSVGQGYGYTF. CDR3 DNA sequence: TGTGCCAGCAGCGTGGGACAGGGCTATGGCTACACCTTC.